This T cell receptor beta chain was recovered during a study of OX40 agonist ivuxolimab in advanced cancers. Turning to the study itself: Among those enrolled, mean age was about 60 years (range about 23 to 85) and over 70% were male. Whole-study results and caveats: Average numbers of expanded clones were greater in CD8+ T cells than in CD4+. No antigen was identified for the clonally expanded peripheral T cells.

With baseline, cycle 4 day 1, and cycle 7 day 1 as timepoints, blood was sampled. Worth noting for this clone: Antigen: not known.

J was trimmed by 5 bases and V by 0 bases; bases with no gene match: 6. CDR3 length: 16 residues. CDR1 and CDR2 from the germline V gene are SGHNT and YYREEE (reference sequence). Repertoires were generated with immunoSEQ multiplex PCR, while TCRdb's copy carries only in-frame clones and drops some. The data contain 50,000 to 60,000 clones, roughly nine tenths of them singletons. Sequenced here: CD4+ or CD8+ T cells sorted from blood, sampled in a trial of the OX40 agonist ivuxolimab. The chain carries TRBV5-4 and TRBJ2-5; TRBD2 matches 11 bases. This clonotype was obtained from an adult with an advanced solid tumor such as melanoma, head and neck, liver or kidney cancer. CDR3 region: CASSLESSGRAETQYF. CDR3 in DNA: TGTGCCAGCAGCTTGGAAAGTAGCGGGAGGGCGGAGACCCAGTACTTC.